This TCR beta chain was captured by sequencing in a study of cytomegalovirus exposure and HLA in healthy donors. Study in general: About 85 million unique TCRs from HLA-typed donors were held in an early release of data.

The PCR contained 60 Vbeta and 13 Jbeta primers. Profiled with immunoSEQ multiplex PCR; TCRdb holds only in-frame clones, not every one. The repertoire shows 130,000 or so clones; the top ten hold about 1.4%. Concerning this clone itself: Its matching antigen is unknown.

Looked up from germline, CDR1 is SGHTA and CDR2 is FQGNSA. The V end was cut by 0 bases, the J end by 2 bases, with 16 bases between. This CDR3 region has 17 residues. Study results and caveats: CMV serostatus was the sole immune exposure information available. It was reported that the classifier diagnosed cytomegalovirus status with high specificity and sensitivity in both the original and validation cohorts. The dataset shows that most TCR sequences were rare, while some public TCRs occurred in many donors.

The V call is TRBV7-2, the J call TRBJ1-2, with D tentatively TRBD1 (6 bases). The receptor comes from a woman between 40 and 55 years old in good health and CMV-seronegative. Sequenced material: PBMCs. In nucleotides, the CDR3 is TGTGCCAGCAGCTTAGCTGGACAGCCCTATCTAAACTATGGCTACACCTTC. Translated: CASSLAGQPYLNYGYTF.